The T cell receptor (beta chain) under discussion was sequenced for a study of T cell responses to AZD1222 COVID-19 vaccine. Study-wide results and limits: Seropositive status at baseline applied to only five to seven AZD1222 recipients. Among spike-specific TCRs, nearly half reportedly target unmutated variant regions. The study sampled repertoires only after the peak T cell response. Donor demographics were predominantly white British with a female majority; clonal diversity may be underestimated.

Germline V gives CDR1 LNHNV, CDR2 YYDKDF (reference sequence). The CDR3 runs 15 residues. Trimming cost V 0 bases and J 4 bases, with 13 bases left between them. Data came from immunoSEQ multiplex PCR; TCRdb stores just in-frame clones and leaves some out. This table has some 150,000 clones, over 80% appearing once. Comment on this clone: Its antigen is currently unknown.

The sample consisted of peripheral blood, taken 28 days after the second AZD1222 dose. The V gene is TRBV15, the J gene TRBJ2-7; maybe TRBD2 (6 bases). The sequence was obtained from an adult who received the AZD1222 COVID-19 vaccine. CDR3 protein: CATSRDRGGDYEQYF. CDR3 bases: TGTGCCACCAGCAGAGATAGGGGAGGAGATTACGAGCAGTACTTC.